This paragraph reports one TCR beta chain. Antigen unknown. These data are taken from a study of vaccination and CD4 T cells after COVID-19. Study-wide context: In the convalescent cohort, there were six males and four females, two of them Hispanic. Two doses of either BNT162b2 or mRNA-1273 vaccine were given to participants.

Study-level points and caveats: Vaccine-specific clones in convalescent patients were spike mono-reactive in 304 of 307 cases.

The Oncomine TCR Beta short-read assay generated sequence data from the DNA of cultured CD4+ T cells. TCRdb recomputed calls from the PCR reads with MiXCR, one row per CDR3 protein. The sample yields about 20,000 distinct CDR3 sequences, 45% to 70% seen once. The treatment was: approximately 11-day PBMC culture with coronavirus spike peptide pools or control peptides (ViraFEST assay). Half the growth medium was swapped for new IL-2 medium on days 3 and 7. What was sequenced was CD4+ T cells from blood, cultured in vitro. The receptor's source is a human donor who had recovered from COVID-19.

CDR3 sequence: CASSPRRGGTGMWEQYF. CDR3 in DNA: TGTGCCAGCAGCCCCCGACGGGGAGGGACAGGGATGTGGGAGCAGTACTTC. The J gene is TRBJ2-7, the V gene TRBV11-3, with TRBD1 identical over 9 bases. Looked up from germline, CDR1 is SGHNT and CDR2 is YENEEA. V dropped 5 bases and J dropped 7; count of bases not matched to a gene: 18. This CDR3 region has 17 residues.